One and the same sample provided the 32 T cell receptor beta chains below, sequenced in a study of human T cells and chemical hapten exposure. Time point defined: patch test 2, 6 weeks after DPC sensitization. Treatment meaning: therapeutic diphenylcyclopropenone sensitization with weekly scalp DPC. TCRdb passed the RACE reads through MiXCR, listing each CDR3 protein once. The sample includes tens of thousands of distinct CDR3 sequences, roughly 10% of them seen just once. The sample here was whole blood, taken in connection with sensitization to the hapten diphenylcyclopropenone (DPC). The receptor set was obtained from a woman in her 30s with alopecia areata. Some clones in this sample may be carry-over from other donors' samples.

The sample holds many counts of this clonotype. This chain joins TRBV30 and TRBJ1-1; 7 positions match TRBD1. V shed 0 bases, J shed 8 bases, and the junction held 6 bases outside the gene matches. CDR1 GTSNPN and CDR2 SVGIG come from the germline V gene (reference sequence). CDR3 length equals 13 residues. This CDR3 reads CAWSVQGQGEAFF. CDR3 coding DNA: TGTGCCTGGAGTGTACAGGGGCAAGGAGAAGCTTTCTTT. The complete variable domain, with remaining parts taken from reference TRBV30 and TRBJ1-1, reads SQTIHQWPATLVQPVGSPLSLECTVEGTSNPNLYWYRQAAGRGLQLLFYSVGIGQISSEVPQNLSASRPQDRQFILSSKKLLLSDSGFYLCAWSVQGQGEAFFGQGTRLTVV.

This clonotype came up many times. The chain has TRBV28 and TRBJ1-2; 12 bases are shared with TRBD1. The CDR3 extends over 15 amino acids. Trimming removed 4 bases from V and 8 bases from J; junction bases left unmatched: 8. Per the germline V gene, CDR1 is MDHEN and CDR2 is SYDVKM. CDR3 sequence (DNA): TGTGCCAGCAGTTCGCCGGGACAGGGGGCTTCCGGCTACACCTTC. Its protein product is CASSSPGQGASGYTF.

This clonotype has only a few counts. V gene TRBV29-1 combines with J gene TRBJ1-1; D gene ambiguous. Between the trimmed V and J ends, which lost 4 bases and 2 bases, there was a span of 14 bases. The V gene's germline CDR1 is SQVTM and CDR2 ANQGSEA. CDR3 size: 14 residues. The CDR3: CSVVRFQDNTEAFF. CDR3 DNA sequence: TGCAGCGTTGTCAGATTTCAGGATAACACTGAAGCTTTCTTT.

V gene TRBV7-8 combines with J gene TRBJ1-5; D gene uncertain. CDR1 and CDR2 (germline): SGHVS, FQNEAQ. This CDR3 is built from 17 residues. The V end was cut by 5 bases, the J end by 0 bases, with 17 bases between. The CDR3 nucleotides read TGTGCCAGCAGCCCAATCTTACAGCCAAATAGCAATCAGCCCCAGCATTTT. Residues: CASSPILQPNSNQPQHF.

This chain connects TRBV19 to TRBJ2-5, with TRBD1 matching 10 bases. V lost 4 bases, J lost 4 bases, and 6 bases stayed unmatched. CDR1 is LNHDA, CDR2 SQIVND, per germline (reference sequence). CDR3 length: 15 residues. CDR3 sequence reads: CASSRPGQGTETQYF. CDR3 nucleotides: TGTGCCAGTAGTAGACCGGGACAGGGGACAGAGACCCAGTACTTC.

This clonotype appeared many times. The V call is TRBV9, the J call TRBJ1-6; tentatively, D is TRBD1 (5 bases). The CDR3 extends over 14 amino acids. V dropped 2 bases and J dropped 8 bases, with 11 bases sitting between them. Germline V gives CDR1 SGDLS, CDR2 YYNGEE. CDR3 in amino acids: CASSVAGLDSPLHF. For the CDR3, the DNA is TGTGCCAGCAGCGTGGCAGGGTTGGATTCACCCCTCCACTTT.

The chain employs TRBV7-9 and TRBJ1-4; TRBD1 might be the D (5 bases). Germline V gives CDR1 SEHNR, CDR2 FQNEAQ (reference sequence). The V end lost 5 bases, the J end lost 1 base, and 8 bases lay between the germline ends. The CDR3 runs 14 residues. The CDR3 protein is CASSRDGTNEKLFF. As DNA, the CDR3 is TGTGCCAGCAGCCGGGACGGAACTAATGAAAAACTGTTTTTT.

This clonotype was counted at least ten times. The CDR3 nucleotides read TGTGCCAGCAGTGTTCCGGGACTAGCGCACAATGAGCAGTTCTTC. Its translation is CASSVPGLAHNEQFF. The rearrangement uses TRBV28 and TRBJ2-1; 10 nucleotides agree with TRBD2. The V and J ends lost 5 bases and 5 bases, in that order; junction bases with no gene match: 6. This CDR3 comprises 15 residues. The V gene's germline CDR1 is MDHEN and CDR2 SYDVKM. The full variable domain, in which reference TRBV28 and TRBJ2-1 provide the parts outside the CDR3, is DVKVTQSSRYLVKRTGEKVFLECVQDMDHENMFWYRQDPGLGLRLIYFSYDVKMKEKGDIPEGYSVSREKKERFSLILESASTNQTSMYLCASSVPGLAHNEQFFGPGTRLTVL.

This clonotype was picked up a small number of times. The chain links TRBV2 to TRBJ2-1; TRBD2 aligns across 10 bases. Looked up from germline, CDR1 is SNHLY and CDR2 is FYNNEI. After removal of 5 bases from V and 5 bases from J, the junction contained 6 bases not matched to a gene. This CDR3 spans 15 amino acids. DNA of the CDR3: TGTGCCAGCAGTTTGCGGACTAGCGGAGACAATGAGCAGTTCTTC. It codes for CASSLRTSGDNEQFF.

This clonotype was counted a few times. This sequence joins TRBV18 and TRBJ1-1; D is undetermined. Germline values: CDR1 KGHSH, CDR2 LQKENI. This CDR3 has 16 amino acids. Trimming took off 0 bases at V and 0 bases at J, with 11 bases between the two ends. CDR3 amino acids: CASSPPVRRMNTEAFF. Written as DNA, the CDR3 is TGTGCCAGCTCACCACCGGTACGCCGTATGAACACTGAAGCTTTCTTT.

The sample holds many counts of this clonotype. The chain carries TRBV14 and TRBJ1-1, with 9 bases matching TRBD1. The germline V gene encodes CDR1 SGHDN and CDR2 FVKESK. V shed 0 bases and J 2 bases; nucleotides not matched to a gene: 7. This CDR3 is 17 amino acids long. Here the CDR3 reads CASSQDLGTGINTEAFF. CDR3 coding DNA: TGTGCCAGCAGCCAAGATTTGGGGACAGGGATAAACACTGAAGCTTTCTTT.

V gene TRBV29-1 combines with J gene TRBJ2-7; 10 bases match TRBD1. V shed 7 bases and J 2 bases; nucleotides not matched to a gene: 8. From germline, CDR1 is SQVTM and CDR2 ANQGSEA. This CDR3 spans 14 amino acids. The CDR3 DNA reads TGCAGCGGGACTGGACAGGGGGAGCCCTACGAGCAGTACTTC. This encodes CSGTGQGEPYEQYF.

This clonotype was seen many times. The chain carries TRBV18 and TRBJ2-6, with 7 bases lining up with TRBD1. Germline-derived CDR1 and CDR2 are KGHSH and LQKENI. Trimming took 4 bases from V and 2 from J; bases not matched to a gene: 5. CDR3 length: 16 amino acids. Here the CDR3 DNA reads TGTGCCAGCTCACTCAAGGGGGCTGCTGGGGCCAACGTCCTGACTTTC. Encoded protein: CASSLKGAAGANVLTF.

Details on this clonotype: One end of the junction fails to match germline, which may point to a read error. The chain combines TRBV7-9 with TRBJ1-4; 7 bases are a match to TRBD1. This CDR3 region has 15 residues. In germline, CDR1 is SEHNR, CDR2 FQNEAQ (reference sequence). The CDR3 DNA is TGTGCCAGCAGCTTTCGGACAGGTGGTAATGAAAAACTGCTTTTT. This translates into CASSFRTGGNEKLLF.

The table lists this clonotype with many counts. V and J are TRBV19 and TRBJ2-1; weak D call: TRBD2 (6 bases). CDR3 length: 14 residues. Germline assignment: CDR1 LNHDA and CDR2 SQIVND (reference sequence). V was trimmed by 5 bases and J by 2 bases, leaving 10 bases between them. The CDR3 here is CASSPQRAYNEQFF. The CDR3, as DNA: TGTGCCAGTAGTCCCCAGCGGGCCTACAATGAGCAGTTCTTC.

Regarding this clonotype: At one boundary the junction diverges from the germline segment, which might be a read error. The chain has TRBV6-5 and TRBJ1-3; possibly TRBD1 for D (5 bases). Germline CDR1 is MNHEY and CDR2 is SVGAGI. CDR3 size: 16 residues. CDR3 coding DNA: TGTGTCAGCAGAACGGGGGGTCTTGAATCTGGAAACACCATATATTTT. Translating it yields CVSRTGGLESGNTIYF.

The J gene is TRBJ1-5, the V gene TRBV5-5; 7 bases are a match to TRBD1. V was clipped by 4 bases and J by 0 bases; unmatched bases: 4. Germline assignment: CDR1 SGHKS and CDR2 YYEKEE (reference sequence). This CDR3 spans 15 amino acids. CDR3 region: CASSQGTDSNQPQHF. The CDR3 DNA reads TGTGCCAGCAGCCAAGGGACAGATAGCAATCAGCCCCAGCATTTT. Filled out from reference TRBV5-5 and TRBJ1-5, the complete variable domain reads DAGVTQSPTHLIKTRGQQVTLRCSPISGHKSVSWYQQVLGQGPQFIFQYYEKEERGRGNFPDRFSARQFPNYSSELNVNALLLGDSALYLCASSQGTDSNQPQHFGDGTRLSIL.

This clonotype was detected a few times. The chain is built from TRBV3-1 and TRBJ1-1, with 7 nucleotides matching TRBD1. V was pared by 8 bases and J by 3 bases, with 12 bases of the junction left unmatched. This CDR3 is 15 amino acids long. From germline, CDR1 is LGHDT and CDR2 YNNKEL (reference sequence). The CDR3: CASPDAGQRDTEAFF. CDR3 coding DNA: TGTGCCAGCCCCGACGCGGGACAGCGTGACACTGAAGCTTTCTTT.

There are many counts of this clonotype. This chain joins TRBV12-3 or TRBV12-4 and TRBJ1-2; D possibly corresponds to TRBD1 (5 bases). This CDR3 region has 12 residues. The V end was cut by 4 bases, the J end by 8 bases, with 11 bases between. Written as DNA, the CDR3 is TGTGCCAGCAGTTGGGGGACGGCGGGCTACACCTTC. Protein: CASSWGTAGYTF.

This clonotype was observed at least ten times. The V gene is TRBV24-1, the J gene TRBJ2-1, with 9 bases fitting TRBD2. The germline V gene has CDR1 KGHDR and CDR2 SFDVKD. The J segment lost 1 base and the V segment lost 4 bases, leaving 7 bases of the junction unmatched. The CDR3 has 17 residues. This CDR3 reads CATSDIIAGESYNEQFF. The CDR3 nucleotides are TGTGCCACCAGTGACATAATAGCGGGAGAGTCCTACAATGAGCAGTTCTTC.

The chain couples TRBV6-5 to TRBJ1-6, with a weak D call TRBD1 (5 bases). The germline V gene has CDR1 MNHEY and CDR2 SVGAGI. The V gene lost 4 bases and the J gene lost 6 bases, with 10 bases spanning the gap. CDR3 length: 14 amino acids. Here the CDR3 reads CASSSGLPNSPLHF. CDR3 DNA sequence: TGTGCCAGCAGTTCGGGGCTCCCTAATTCACCCCTCCACTTT.

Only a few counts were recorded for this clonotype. The CDR3 loop reads CASTTRGEQYF. CDR3 nucleotide sequence: TGTGCCAGCACCACCCGTGGCGAGCAGTACTTC. The rearrangement uses TRBV28 and TRBJ2-7; D remains unclear. Germline CDR1 reads MDHEN; CDR2 reads SYDVKM. This CDR3 is built from 11 residues. V was shortened by 7 bases and J by 6 bases, with 10 bases between the two germline ends.

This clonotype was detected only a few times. CDR3: CATQASGTGNQPQHF. The CDR3 DNA is TGTGCCACCCAGGCATCCGGGACAGGCAATCAGCCCCAGCATTTT. The chain links TRBV2 to TRBJ1-5; 7 nucleotides align to TRBD1. CDR3 length: 15 residues. V lost 10 bases, J lost 2 bases, and 11 bases stayed unmatched. Germline V lookup: CDR1 SNHLY, CDR2 FYNNEI.

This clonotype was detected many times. The CDR3 protein is CASILGGTGTQYF. In DNA, the CDR3 is TGTGCCAGCATTTTAGGAGGGACGGGGACCCAGTACTTC. J is TRBJ2-5 and V is TRBV6-6, with D possibly TRBD2 on 6 matching bases. Between the trimmed V and J ends, which lost 7 bases and 7 bases, there was a span of 16 bases. The CDR3 extends over 13 amino acids. Germline CDR1 MNHNY, CDR2 SVGAGI (reference sequence).

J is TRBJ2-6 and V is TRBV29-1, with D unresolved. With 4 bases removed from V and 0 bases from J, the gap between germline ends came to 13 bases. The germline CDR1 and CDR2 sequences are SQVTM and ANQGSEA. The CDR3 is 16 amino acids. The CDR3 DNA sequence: TGCAGCGTTGGACACGCAGGCTTCTCTGGGGCCAACGTCCTGACTTTC. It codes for CSVGHAGFSGANVLTF.

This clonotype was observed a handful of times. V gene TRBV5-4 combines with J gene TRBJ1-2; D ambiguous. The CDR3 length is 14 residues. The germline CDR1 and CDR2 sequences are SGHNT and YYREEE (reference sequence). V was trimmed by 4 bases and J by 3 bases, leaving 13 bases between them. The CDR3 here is CASSQYDGDYGYTF. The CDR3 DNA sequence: TGTGCCAGCAGCCAATATGACGGGGACTATGGCTACACCTTC.

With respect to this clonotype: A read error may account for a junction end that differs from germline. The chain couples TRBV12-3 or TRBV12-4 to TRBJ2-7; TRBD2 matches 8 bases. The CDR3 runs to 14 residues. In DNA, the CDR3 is TGTGCCAGCAGTTCGGCGGGGGGATTCTACGAGCGGTACTTC. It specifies CASSSAGGFYERYF.

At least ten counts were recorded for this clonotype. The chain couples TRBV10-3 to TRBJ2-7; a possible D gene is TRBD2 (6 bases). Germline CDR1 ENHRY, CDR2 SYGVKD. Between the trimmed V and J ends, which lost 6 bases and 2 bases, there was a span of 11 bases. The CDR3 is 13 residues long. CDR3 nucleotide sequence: TGTGCCATCAGGGAGGAGGGACCCTACGAGCAGTACTTC. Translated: CAIREEGPYEQYF.

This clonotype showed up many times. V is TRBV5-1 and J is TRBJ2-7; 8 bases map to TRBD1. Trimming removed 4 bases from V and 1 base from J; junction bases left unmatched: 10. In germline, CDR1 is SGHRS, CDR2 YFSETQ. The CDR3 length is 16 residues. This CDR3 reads CASSPDIGTGSYEQYF. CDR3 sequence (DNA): TGCGCCAGCAGCCCCGACATCGGGACAGGATCCTACGAGCAGTACTTC.

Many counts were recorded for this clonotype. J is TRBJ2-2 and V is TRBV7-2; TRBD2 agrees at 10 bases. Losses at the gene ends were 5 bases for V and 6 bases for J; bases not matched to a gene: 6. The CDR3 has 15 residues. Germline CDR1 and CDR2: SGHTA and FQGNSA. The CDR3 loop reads CASSPPGLASGELFF. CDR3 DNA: TGTGCCAGCAGCCCTCCGGGACTAGCGTCCGGGGAGCTGTTTTTT.

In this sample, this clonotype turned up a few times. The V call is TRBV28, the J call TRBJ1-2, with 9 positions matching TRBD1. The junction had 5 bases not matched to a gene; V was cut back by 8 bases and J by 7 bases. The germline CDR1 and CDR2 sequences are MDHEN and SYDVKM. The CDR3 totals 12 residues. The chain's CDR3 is CASRDRVIGYTF. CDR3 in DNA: TGTGCCAGCCGGGACAGGGTAATTGGCTACACCTTC.

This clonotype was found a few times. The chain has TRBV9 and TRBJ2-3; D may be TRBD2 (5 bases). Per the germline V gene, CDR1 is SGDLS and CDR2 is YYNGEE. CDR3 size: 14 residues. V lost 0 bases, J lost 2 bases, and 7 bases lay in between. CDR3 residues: CASSVVGNTDTQYF. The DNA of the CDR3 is TGTGCCAGCAGCGTAGTCGGGAACACAGATACGCAGTATTTT.